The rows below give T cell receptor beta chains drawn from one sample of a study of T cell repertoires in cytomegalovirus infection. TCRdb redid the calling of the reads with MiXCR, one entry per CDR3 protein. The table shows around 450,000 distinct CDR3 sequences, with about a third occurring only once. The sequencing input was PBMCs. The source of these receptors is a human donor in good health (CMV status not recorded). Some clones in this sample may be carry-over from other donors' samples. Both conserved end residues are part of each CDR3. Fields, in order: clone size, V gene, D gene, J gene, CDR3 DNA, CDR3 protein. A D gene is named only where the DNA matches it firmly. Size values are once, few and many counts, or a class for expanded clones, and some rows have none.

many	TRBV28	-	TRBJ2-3	TGTGCCAGCAGCGATTCGGGGGCCGATACGCAGTATTTT	CASSDSGADTQYF
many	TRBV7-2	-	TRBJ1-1	TGTGCCACCTCCGGACCGGGGGGTGCTGAAGCTTTCTTT	CATSGPGGAEAFF
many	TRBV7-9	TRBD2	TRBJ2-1	TGTGCCAGCAGCTTGGGGACTAGCAACAATGAGCAGTTCTTC	CASSLGTSNNEQFF
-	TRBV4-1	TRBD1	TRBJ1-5	TGTGCCAGCAGCCAGGGATCTGGACAGGGCAGCAATCAGCCCCAGCATTTT	CASSQGSGQGSNQPQHF
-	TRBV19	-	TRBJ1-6	TGTGCCAGTAGTACGGACGGGCTATCAACTGGCTCACCCCTCCACTTT	CASSTDGLSTGSPLHF
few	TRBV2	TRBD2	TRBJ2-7	TGTGCCAGCAAGTCGGGAGGCGGGGACGAGCAGTACTTC	CASKSGGGDEQYF
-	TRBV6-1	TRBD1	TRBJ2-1	TGTGCCAGCAGTAACCCGGGACAGGGCTCCTACAATGAGCAGTTCTTC	CASSNPGQGSYNEQFF
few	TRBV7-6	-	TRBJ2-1	TGTGCCAGCAGCTCCAAGATCGATGAGCAGTTCTTC	CASSSKIDEQFF
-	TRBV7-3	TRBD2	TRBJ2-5	TGTGCCAGCAGCCCAGGGACTAGTTCAGGCGAGACCCAGTACTTC	CASSPGTSSGETQYF
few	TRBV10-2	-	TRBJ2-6	TGCGCCAGCAGTGACGATCTACACTCTGGGGCCAACGTCCTGACTTTC	CASSDDLHSGANVLTF
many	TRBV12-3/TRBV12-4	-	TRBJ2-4	TGTGCCAGCATGCTCGTGGGGGCCAAAAACATTCAGTACTTC	CASMLVGAKNIQYF
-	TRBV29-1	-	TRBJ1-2	TGCAGCGTTGATCTTAAGGGGCATGGCTACACCTTC	CSVDLKGHGYTF
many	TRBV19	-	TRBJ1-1	TGTGCCAGTAGTATAACGGGGGTCGACACTGAAGCTTTCTTT	CASSITGVDTEAFF
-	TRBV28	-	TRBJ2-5	TGTGCCAGCAGTTCACAGGAGGAGACCCAGTACTTC	CASSSQEETQYF
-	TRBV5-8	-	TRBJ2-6	TGTGCCAGCGTGTCAGGGTCCCTCCCTGGGGCCAACGTCCTGACTTTC	CASVSGSLPGANVLTF
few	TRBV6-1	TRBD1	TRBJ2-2	TGTGCAGCTAAGCGACAGGGGGCGAACACCGGGGAGCTGTTTTTT	CAAKRQGANTGELFF
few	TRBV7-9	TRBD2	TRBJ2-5	TGTGCCAGCAGCCTTACCCTAGCGGCAGAGACCCAGTACTTC	CASSLTLAAETQYF
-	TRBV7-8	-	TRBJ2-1	TGTGCCAGCAGCTTAGCCGGGACACTAAAATTAAGCTCCTACAATGAGCAGTTCTTC	CASSLAGTLKLSSYNEQFF
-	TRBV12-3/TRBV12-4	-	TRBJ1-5	TGTGCCAGCAGTTCCCCCGGGGGTGATCATAGCAATCAGCCCCAGCATTTT	CASSSPGGDHSNQPQHF
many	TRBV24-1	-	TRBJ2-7	TGTGCCACCAGTGATCGGACAGTCAACGAGCAGTACTTC	CATSDRTVNEQYF
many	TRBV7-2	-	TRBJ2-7	TGTGCCAGCAGCTTACGTCGGGCACCACCCCACGAGCAGTACTTC	CASSLRRAPPHEQYF
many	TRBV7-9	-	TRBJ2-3	TGTGCCAGCAGCCCACCGGTGGATACGCAGTATTTT	CASSPPVDTQYF
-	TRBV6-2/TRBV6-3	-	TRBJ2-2	TGTGCCAGCAGTACGAACACCGTGGAGCTGTTTTTT	CASSTNTVELFF